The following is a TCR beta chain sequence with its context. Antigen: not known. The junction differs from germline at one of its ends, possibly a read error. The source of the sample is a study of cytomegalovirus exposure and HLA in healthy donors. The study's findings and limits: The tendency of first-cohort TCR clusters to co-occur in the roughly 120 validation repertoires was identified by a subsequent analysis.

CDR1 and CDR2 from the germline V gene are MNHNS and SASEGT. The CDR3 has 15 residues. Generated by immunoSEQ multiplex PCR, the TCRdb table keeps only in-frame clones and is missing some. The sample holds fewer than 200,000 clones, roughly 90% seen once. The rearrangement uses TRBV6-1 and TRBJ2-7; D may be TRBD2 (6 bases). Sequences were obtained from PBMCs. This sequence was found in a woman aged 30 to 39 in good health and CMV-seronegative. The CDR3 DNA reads TGTGCCAGCAGTCAAGCACCGACGGGGGACTACGAGCAGTACTTC. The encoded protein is CASSQAPTGDYEQYF.